This T cell receptor (beta chain) was identified during a study of blood T cell repertoires in COVID-19. CDR1 and CDR2 from the germline V gene are MRHNA and SNTAGT. The junction had 7 bases not matched to a gene; V was cut back by 3 bases and J by 5 bases. This CDR3 is built from 16 residues. Original data processing: Estimates of nucleated cell counts were drawn from the amplification of reference gene primers. Repertoires were generated with immunoSEQ multiplex PCR, while TCRdb's copy carries only in-frame clones and drops some. V, J and clone size reflect that table, while D and trimming were determined from the DNA. The sample yields approximately 170,000 clones, around 90% seen once.

This receptor was identified in a woman younger than 30 who had recovered from COVID-19. The sample was PBMCs or T cells enriched from blood (not recorded which). The chain recombines TRBV6-4 with TRBJ1-3; the match to TRBD1 covers 10 bases. The CDR3 spells CASSEGPGQGRNTIYF. The DNA of the CDR3 is TGTGCCAGCAGTGAAGGTCCGGGACAGGGGAGAAACACCATATATTTT.